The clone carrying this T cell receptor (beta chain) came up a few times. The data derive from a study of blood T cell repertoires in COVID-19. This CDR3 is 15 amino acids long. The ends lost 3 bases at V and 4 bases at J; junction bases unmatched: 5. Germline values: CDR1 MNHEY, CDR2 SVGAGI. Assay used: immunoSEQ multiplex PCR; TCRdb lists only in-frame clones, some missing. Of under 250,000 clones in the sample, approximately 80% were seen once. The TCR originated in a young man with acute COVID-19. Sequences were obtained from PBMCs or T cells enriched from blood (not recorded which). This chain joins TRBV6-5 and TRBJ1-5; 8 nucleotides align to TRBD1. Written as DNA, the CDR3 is TGTGCCAGCAGTTATGACAGGGGAGGGAATCAGCCCCAGCATTTT. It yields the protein CASSYDRGGNQPQHF.